This TCR beta chain was sequenced for a study of cytomegalovirus exposure and HLA in healthy donors. The CDR3 extends over 15 amino acids. CDR1 is SGHRS, CDR2 YFSETQ, per germline. V was shortened by 0 bases and J by 1 base, with 10 bases between the two germline ends. Here immunoSEQ multiplex PCR was the method, and the copy in TCRdb shows in-frame clones only, minus some. The sample includes over 150,000 clones, about 90% of them seen just once. Material for sequencing was PBMCs. This chain joins TRBV5-1 and TRBJ2-5; TRBD1 is a possible D gene (6 bases). The TCR sequence derives from a woman under 30 in good health and CMV-seropositive. DNA for the CDR3: TGCGCCAGCAGCTTGGCAGGGGCATTCCAAGAGACCCAGTACTTC. This encodes CASSLAGAFQETQYF.